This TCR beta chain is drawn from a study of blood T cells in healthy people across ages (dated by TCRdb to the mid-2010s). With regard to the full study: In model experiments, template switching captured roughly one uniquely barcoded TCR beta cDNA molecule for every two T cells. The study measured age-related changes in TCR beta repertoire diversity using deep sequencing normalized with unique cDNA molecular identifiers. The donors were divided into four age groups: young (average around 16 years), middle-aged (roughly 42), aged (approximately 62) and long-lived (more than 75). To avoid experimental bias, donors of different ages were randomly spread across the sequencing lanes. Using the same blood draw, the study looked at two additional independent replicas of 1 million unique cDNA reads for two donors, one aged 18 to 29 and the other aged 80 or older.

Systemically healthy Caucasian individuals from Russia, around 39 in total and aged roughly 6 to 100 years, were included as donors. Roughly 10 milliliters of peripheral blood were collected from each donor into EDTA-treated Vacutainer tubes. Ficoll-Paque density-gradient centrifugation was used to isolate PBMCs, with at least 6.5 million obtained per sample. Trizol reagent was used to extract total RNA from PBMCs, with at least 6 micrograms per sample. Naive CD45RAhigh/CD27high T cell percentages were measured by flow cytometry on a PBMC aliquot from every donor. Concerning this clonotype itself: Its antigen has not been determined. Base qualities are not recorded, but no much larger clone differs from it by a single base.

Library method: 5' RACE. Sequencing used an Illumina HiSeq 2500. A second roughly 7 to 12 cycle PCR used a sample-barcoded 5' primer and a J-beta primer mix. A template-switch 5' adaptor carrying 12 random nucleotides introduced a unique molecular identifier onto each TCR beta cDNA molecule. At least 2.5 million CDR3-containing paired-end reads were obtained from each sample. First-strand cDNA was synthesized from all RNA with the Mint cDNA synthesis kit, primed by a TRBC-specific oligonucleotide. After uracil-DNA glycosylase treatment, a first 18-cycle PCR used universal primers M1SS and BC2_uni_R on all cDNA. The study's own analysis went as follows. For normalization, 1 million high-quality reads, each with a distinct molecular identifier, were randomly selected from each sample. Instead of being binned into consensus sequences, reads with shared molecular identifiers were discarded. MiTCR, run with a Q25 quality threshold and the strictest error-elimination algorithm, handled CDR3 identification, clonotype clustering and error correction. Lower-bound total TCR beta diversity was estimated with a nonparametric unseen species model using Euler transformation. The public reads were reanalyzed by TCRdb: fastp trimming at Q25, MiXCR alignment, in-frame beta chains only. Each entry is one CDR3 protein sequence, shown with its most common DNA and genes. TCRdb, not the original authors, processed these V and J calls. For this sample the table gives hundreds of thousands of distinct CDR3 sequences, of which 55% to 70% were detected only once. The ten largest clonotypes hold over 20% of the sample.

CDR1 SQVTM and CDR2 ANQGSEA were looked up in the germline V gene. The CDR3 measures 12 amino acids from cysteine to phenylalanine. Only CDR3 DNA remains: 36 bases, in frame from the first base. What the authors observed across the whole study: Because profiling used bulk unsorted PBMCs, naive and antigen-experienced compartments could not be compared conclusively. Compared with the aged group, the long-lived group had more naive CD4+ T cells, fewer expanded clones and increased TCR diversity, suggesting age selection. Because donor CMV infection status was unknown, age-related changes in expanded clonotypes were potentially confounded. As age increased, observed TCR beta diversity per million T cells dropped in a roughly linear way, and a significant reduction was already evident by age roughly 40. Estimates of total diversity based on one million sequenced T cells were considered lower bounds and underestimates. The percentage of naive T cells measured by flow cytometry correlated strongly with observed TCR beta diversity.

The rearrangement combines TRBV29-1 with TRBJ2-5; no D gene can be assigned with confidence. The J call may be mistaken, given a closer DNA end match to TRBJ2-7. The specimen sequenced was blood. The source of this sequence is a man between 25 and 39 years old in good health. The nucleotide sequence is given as TGCAGCGTTGCGACCTCGGCGCGCGAGCAGTACTTC. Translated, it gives CSVATSAREQYF.